This entry lists 3 T cell receptor beta chains sequenced from one sample in a study of blood T cell repertoires in COVID-19. Here immunoSEQ multiplex PCR was the method, and the copy in TCRdb shows in-frame clones only, minus some. Of some 350,000 clones in the sample, roughly nine tenths were seen once. Sequencing input: PBMCs or T cells enriched from blood (not recorded which). The origin of the receptors is a young man who had recovered from COVID-19.

In its sample, this clone was seen once. V gene TRBV12-5 combines with J gene TRBJ1-5; 7 bases are a match to TRBD1. Germline trimming cut 2 bases from V and 5 bases from J; bases unmatched to any gene: 3. There are 14 residues in the CDR3. Germline assignment: CDR1 LGHNT and CDR2 FRNRAP. Here the CDR3 DNA reads TGTGCTAGTGGTTTGATAGGGGGCTATCAGCCCCAGCATTTT. This sequence encodes CASGLIGGYQPQHF.

The chain employs TRBV5-1 and TRBJ2-3; 9 positions match TRBD1. This CDR3 spans 14 amino acids. Germline V gene sequence: CDR1 SGHRS, CDR2 YFSETQ. With 7 bases clipped from V and 4 bases from J, the junction kept 7 bases outside the gene matches. The CDR3 DNA reads TGCGCCAGCGCCGGGACAGGGCGGTCAGATACGCAGTATTTT. Its translation is CASAGTGRSDTQYF. Full variable domain (remainder filled in from reference TRBV5-1 and TRBJ2-3): KAGVTQTPRYLIKTRGQQVTLSCSPISGHRSVSWYQQTPGQGLQFLFEYFSETQRNKGNFPGRFSGRQFSNSRSEMNVSTLELGDSALYLCASAGTGRSDTQYFGPGTRLTVL.

This chain joins TRBV24-1 and TRBJ2-7; 11 nucleotides match TRBD1. After removal of 5 bases from V and 3 bases from J, the junction contained 5 bases not matched to a gene. This CDR3 comprises 15 residues. CDR1 KGHDR and CDR2 SFDVKD come from the germline V gene. DNA of the CDR3: TGTGCCACCAGTGGTGGGGGACAGGGGGGCTACGAGCAGTACTTC. Its translation is CATSGGGQGGYEQYF.